Listed below are T cell receptor beta chains from one sample, sequenced in a study of neoadjuvant anti-PD-1 for oral cavity cancer. TCRdb's copy holds only in-frame clones and misses some; the assay was immunoSEQ multiplex PCR. The sample holds roughly 13,000 clones; approximately 70% are singletons and the top ten take approximately 3%. Sequenced here: PBMCs, sampled after nivolumab (anti-PD-1) treatment. The receptors shown here come from a person between 40 and 79 years old with oral cavity squamous cell carcinoma. Both conserved end residues are part of each CDR3. A D gene is named only where the DNA matches it firmly. Clone size is given for some rows only: seen once, a few or many times, or a class if the clone is expanded.

j_call v_call clone_size d_call cdr3_aa cdr3_nt
TRBJ2-5 TRBV2 - - CASSEALLGEGTQYF TGTGCCAGCAGTGAAGCGCTTCTAGGGGAAGGGACCCAGTACTTC
TRBJ2-3 TRBV6-5 once - CASSYLTADTQYF TGTGCCAGCAGTTACTTGACGGCGGATACGCAGTATTTT
TRBJ2-1 TRBV5-4 - - CASSLIGSSYNEQFF TGTGCCAGCAGCTTGATCGGGAGCTCCTACAATGAGCAGTTCTTC
TRBJ2-3 TRBV2 - TRBD2 CASSEREAGTDTQYF TGTGCCAGCAGTGAACGGGAGGCAGGCACAGATACGCAGTATTTT
TRBJ1-2 TRBV29-1 - - CSVERGIANYGYTF TGCAGCGTTGAACGGGGTATAGCTAACTATGGCTACACCTTC
TRBJ2-7 TRBV11-3 - TRBD1 CASSFRTGEVYEQYF TGTGCCAGCAGCTTCCGGACAGGGGAGGTCTACGAGCAGTACTTC
TRBJ2-1 TRBV6-1 - - CASSEFYVEQFF TGTGCCAGCAGTGAATTTTACGTTGAGCAGTTCTTC
TRBJ2-7 TRBV20-1 once - CSASQGYEQYF TGCAGTGCTAGTCAGGGTTACGAGCAGTACTTC
TRBJ2-1 TRBV10-3 few TRBD1 CAISPRQGKRNEQFF TGTGCCATCAGCCCTAGACAGGGTAAGAGGAATGAGCAGTTCTTC
TRBJ1-2 TRBV28 few - CASSLSGSYGYTF TGTGCCAGCAGTTTATCAGGATCCTATGGCTACACCTTC
TRBJ2-3 TRBV4-2 few TRBD1 CASSQEEGQGTDTQYF TGTGCCAGCAGCCAAGAGGAGGGACAGGGCACAGATACGCAGTATTTT
TRBJ2-1 TRBV4-1 - TRBD2 CASSQTLGQISGRVANEQFF TGCGCCAGCAGCCAAACCCTTGGACAGATTAGCGGGAGGGTCGCGAATGAGCAGTTCTTC
TRBJ1-3 TRBV19 - - CASSNDPARDSGNTIYF TGTGCCAGTAGTAACGATCCGGCACGGGACTCTGGAAACACCATATATTTT
TRBJ2-7 TRBV6-5 - - CASRSRLYDEQYF TGTGCCAGCAGGAGTCGGCTCTACGACGAGCAGTACTTC
TRBJ1-3 TRBV27 - - CASSDTHSSGNTIYF TGTGCCAGCAGCGACACTCACTCGTCTGGAAACACCATATATTTT
TRBJ1-1 TRBV5-1 - TRBD1 CASSLNQGAVTEAFF TGCGCCAGCAGCTTGAATCAGGGGGCGGTCACTGAAGCTTTCTTT
TRBJ2-1 TRBV7-9 - - CASSLPGTIGEQFF TGTGCCAGCAGCCTTCCCGGGACAATCGGTGAGCAGTTCTTC
TRBJ1-2 TRBV6-1 - - CASSEGGINYGYTF TGTGCCAGCAGTGAGGGGGGCATAAACTATGGCTACACCTTC
TRBJ1-4 TRBV28 - - CASSAGVEKLFF TGTGCCAGCAGTGCGGGAGTTGAAAAACTGTTTTTT
TRBJ1-2 TRBV5-4 - - CASSLGQGSYGYTF TGTGCCAGCAGCTTGGGGCAGGGTAGCTATGGCTACACCTTC
TRBJ1-2 TRBV6-6 - - CAGLDSLNYGYTF TGTGCCGGATTGGACAGTCTCAACTATGGCTACACCTTC
TRBJ1-5 TRBV19 few - CASSSQGQPQHF TGTGCCAGTAGCTCACAAGGTCAGCCCCAGCATTTT
TRBJ2-2 TRBV15 - - CATSRGGALNTGELFF TGTGCCACCAGCAGAGGGGGGGCGCTGAACACCGGGGAGCTGTTTTTT
TRBJ2-7 TRBV7-8 - TRBD2 CASSMTSGTWTGEQYF TGTGCCAGCAGCATGACTAGCGGGACTTGGACGGGAGAGCAGTACTTC
TRBJ2-3 TRBV5-1 few - CASSGGTFSTDTQYF TGCGCCAGCAGCGGGGGAACCTTCAGCACAGATACGCAGTATTTT
TRBJ2-2 TRBV11-2 once TRBD2 CASSLLAVNTGELFF TGTGCCAGCAGCTTACTAGCGGTGAACACCGGGGAGCTGTTTTTT
TRBJ2-7 TRBV10-1 few TRBD1 CASSATDRDHYEQYF TGCGCCAGCAGTGCGACGGACAGGGACCACTACGAGCAGTACTTC
TRBJ2-7 TRBV9 - TRBD1 CASSISPGQGYEQYF TGTGCCAGCAGCATCTCCCCGGGACAGGGGTACGAGCAGTACTTC
TRBJ1-4 TRBV28 - - CASSGNRAGDAEKLFF TGTGCCAGCAGTGGGAACAGGGCGGGAGATGCCGAAAAACTGTTTTTT
TRBJ1-2 TRBV5-1 - - CASSQTDYGYTF TGCGCCAGCTCCCAGACCGATTATGGCTACACCTTC
TRBJ2-7 TRBV19 - - CASSPGAANYEQYF TGCGCCAGTAGCCCAGGGGCGGCCAACTACGAGCAGTACTTC
TRBJ2-1 TRBV7-2 - - CASSLDSFPYNEQFF TGTGCCAGCAGCTTAGACAGTTTTCCCTACAATGAGCAGTTCTTC
TRBJ2-3 TRBV14 once - CASSPVMASTDTQYF TGTGCCAGCAGCCCCGTTATGGCTAGCACAGATACGCAGTATTTT
TRBJ2-7 TRBV10-3 - - CAIGGAYEQYF TGTGCCATCGGGGGAGCCTACGAGCAGTACTTC
TRBJ2-7 TRBV2 - - CASSDRWQQYF TGTGCCAGCAGTGACCGTTGGCAGCAGTACTTC
TRBJ1-1 TRBV7-2 - TRBD1 CASSLSGIGTGRLTEAFF TGTGCCAGCAGCTTAAGCGGGATCGGGACAGGACGTCTTACTGAAGCTTTCTTT
TRBJ2-7 TRBV28 few TRBD2 CASSPGLAGVGEQYF TGTGCCAGCAGTCCTGGACTAGCGGGAGTGGGGGAGCAGTACTTC
TRBJ2-3 TRBV2 - TRBD2 CASSQTSGRVDTQYF TGTGCCAGCAGTCAAACTAGCGGGAGGGTGGATACGCAGTATTTT
TRBJ1-2 TRBV10-1 few - CASSGGRGPNYGYTF TGCGCCAGCAGTGGTGGGCGGGGGCCTAACTATGGCTACACCTTC
TRBJ1-1 TRBV10-3 - TRBD1 CAISDGFTGADTEAFF TGTGCCATCAGTGACGGTTTTACAGGGGCCGACACTGAAGCTTTCTTT
TRBJ2-1 TRBV2 once TRBD1 CASSEQGVPYNEQFF TGTGCCAGCAGTGAACAGGGGGTCCCCTACAATGAGCAGTTCTTC
TRBJ1-1 TRBV5-1 - - CASSFQDGTEAFF TGCGCCAGCAGCTTTCAGGACGGCACTGAAGCTTTCTTT
TRBJ1-2 TRBV6-5 - TRBD1 CASSPLGQRVNGYTF TGTGCCAGCAGTCCCCTGGGACAGAGGGTAAATGGCTACACCTTC
TRBJ1-1 TRBV28 - - CASSTQGGYAEAFF TGTGCCAGCAGCACACAGGGAGGTTACGCTGAAGCTTTCTTT
TRBJ2-7 TRBV10-1 - TRBD1 CASSETSTGYEQYF TGCGCCAGCAGTGAGACGTCGACAGGGTACGAGCAGTACTTC
TRBJ1-2 TRBV7-8 - - CASSPAGTGGVSGYTF TGTGCCAGCAGCCCGGCCGGGACGGGGGGGGTGAGCGGCTACACCTTC
TRBJ2-5 TRBV9 few TRBD2 CASSPLAGLQETQYF TGTGCCAGCAGCCCCCTAGCGGGGTTACAAGAGACCCAGTACTTC
TRBJ2-5 TRBV2 - TRBD2 CASGGLAGVETQYF TGTGCCAGCGGGGGACTAGCGGGAGTGGAGACCCAGTACTTC
TRBJ2-3 TRBV7-3 - - CASSSGAHFTDTQYF TGTGCCAGCAGCTCCGGAGCCCATTTCACAGATACGCAGTATTTT
TRBJ2-4 TRBV5-5 - - CASSLESAKNIQYF TGTGCCAGCAGCTTGGAGTCAGCAAAAAACATTCAGTACTTC
TRBJ1-2 TRBV5-6 - - CASSQQGPYGYTF TGTGCCAGCAGCCAACAGGGCCCCTATGGCTACACCTTC
TRBJ2-3 TRBV6-7 - TRBD1 CASTLMGQGTDTQYF TGTGCCAGCACCCTAATGGGACAGGGAACAGATACGCAGTATTTT
TRBJ1-5 TRBV10-3 - TRBD1 CATGQYSNQPQHF TGTGCCACGGGACAGTATAGCAATCAGCCCCAGCATTTT
TRBJ2-7 TRBV6-5 - - CASTGQSYEQYF TGTGCCAGCACGGGACAATCCTACGAGCAGTACTTC
TRBJ2-5 TRBV7-8 - - CASSPGTGQETQYF TGTGCCAGCAGCCCAGGGACTGGCCAAGAGACCCAGTACTTC
TRBJ1-3 TRBV9 - - CASSVAPGHTGNTIYF TGTGCCAGCAGCGTAGCCCCGGGACACACCGGAAACACCATATATTTT